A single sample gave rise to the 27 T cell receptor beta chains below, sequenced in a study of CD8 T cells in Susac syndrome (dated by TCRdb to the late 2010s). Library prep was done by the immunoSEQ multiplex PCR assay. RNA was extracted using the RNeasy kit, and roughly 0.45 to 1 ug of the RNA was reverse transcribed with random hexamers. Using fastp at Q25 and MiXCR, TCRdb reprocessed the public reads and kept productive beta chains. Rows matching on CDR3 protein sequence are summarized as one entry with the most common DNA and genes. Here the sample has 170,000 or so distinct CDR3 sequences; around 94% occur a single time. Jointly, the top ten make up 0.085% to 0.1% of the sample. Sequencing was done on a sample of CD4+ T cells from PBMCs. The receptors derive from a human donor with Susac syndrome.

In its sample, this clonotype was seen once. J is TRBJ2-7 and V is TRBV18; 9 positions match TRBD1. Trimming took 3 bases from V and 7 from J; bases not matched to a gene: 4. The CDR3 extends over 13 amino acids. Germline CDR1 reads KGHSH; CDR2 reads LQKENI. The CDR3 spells CASSPGQGFEQYF. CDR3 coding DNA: TGTGCCAGCTCACCGGGACAGGGTTTTGAGCAGTACTTC.

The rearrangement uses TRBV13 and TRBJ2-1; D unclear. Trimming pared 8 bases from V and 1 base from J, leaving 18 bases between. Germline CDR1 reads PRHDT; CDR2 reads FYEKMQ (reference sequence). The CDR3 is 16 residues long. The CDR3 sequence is CASASLVTRSYNEQFF. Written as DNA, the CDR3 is TGTGCCAGCGCTTCGTTGGTAACGCGTTCCTACAATGAGCAGTTCTTC.

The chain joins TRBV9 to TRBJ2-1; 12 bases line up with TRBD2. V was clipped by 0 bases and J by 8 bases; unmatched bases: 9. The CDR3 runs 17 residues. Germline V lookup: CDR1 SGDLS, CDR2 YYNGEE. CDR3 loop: CASSVEAWASGGDEQFF. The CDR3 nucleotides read TGTGCCAGCAGCGTAGAAGCGTGGGCTAGCGGGGGGGATGAGCAGTTCTTC.

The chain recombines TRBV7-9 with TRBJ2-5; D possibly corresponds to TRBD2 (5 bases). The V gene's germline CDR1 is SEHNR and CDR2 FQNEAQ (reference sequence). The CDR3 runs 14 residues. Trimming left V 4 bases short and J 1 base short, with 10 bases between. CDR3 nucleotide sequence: TGTGCCAGCAGCTCCGGGATTCTCCAAGAGACCCAGTACTTC. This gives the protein CASSSGILQETQYF.

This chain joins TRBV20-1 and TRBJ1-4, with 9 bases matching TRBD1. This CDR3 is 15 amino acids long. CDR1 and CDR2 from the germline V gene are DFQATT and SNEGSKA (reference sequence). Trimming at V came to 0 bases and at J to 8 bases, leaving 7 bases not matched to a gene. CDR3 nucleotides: TGCAGTGCTAGAGATCCCGGGACAGGGCCGGAAAAACTGTTTTTT. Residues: CSARDPGTGPEKLFF.

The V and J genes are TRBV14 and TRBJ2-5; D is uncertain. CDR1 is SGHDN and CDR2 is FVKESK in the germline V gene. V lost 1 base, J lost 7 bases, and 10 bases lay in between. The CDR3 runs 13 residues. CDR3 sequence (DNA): TGTGCCAGCAGCCAAGGTCCCCGAACGACCCAGTACTTC. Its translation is CASSQGPRTTQYF.

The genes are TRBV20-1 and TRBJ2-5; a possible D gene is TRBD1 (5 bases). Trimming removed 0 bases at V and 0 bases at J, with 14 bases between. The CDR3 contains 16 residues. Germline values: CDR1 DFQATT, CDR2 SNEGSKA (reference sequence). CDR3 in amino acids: CSARDSGRAYQETQYF. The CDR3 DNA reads TGCAGTGCTAGAGATAGTGGCAGGGCGTACCAAGAGACCCAGTACTTC.

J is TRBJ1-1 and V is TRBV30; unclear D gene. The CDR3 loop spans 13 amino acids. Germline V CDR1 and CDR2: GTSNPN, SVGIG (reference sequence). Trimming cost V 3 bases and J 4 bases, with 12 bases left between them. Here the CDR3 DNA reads TGTGCCTGGAGACCGCTAATGAGCACTGAAGCTTTCTTT. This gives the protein CAWRPLMSTEAFF.

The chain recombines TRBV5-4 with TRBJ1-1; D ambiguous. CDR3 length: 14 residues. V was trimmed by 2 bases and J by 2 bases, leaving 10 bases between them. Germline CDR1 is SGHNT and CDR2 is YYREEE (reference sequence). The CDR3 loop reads CASSFAVGNTEAFF. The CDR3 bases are TGTGCCAGCAGCTTCGCGGTTGGAAACACTGAAGCTTTCTTT.

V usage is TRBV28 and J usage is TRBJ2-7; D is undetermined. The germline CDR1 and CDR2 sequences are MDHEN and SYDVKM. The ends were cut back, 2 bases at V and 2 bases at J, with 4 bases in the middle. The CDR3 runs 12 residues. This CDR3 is CASSLVTYEQYF. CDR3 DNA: TGTGCCAGCAGTTTAGTTACCTACGAGCAGTACTTC.

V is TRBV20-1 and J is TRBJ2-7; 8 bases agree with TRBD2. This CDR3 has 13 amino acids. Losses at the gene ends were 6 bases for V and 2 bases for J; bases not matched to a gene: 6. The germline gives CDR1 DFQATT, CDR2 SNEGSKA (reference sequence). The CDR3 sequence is CSATPSGPYEQYF. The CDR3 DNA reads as TGCAGTGCCACTCCTAGCGGGCCCTACGAGCAGTACTTC.

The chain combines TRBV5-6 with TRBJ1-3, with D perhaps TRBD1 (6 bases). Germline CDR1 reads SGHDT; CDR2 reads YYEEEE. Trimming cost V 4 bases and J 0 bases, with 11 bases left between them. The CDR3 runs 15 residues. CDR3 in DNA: TGTGCCAGCAGCAACCGACAGGCCTCTGGAAACACCATATATTTT. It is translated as CASSNRQASGNTIYF.

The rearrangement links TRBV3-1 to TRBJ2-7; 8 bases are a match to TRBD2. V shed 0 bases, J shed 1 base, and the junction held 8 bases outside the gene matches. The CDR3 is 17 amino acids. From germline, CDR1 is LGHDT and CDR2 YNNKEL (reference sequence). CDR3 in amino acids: CASSQDLAGPPSYEQYF. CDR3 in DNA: TGTGCCAGCAGCCAAGATTTAGCGGGACCCCCTTCCTACGAGCAGTACTTC.

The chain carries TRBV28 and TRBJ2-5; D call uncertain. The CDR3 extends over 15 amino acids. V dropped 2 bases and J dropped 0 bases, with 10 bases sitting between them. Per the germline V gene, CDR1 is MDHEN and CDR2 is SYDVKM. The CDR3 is CASSLNGLYQETQYF. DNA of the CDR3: TGTGCCAGCAGTTTAAACGGATTGTACCAAGAGACCCAGTACTTC.

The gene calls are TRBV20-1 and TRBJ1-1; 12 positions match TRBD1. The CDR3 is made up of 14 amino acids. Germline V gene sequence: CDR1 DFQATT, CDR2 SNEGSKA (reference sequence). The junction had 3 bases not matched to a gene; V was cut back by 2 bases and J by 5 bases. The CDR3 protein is CSARWDRGRTEAFF. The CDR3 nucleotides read TGCAGTGCTAGATGGGACAGGGGGCGGACTGAAGCTTTCTTT.

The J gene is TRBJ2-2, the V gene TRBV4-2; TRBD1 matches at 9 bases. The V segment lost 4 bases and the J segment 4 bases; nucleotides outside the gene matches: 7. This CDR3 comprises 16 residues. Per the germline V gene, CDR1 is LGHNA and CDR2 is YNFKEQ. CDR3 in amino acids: CASSPWTGDVTGELFF. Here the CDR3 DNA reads TGTGCCAGCAGCCCGTGGACAGGGGATGTCACCGGGGAGCTGTTTTTT.

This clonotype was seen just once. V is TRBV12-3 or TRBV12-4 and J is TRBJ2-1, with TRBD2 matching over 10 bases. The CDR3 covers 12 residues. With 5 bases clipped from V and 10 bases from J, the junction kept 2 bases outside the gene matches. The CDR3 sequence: CASSPTSGEQFF. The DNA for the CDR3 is TGTGCCAGCAGTCCGACTAGCGGGGAGCAGTTCTTC.

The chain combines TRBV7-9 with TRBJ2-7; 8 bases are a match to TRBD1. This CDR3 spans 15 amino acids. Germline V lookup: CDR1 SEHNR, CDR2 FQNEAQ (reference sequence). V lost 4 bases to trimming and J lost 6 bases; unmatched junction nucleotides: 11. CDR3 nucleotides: TGTGCCAGCAGCTACGGACAGGGTGGGGCGGGCGAGCAGTACTTC. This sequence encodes CASSYGQGGAGEQYF.

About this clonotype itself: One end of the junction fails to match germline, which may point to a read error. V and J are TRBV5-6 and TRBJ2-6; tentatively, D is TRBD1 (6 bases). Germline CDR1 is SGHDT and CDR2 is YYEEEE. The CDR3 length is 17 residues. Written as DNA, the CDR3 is TGTGCCAGCAGCTTGGTGGGTCAATCGTCAGGGGCCAACGTCCTGATTTTC. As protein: CASSLVGQSSGANVLIF.

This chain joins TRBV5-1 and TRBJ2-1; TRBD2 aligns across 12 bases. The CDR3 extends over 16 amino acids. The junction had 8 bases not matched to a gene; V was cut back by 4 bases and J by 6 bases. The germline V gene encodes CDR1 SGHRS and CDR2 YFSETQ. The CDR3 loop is CASSPDLAGGPNEQFF. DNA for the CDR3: TGCGCCAGCAGCCCGGATCTAGCGGGGGGGCCCAATGAGCAGTTCTTC.

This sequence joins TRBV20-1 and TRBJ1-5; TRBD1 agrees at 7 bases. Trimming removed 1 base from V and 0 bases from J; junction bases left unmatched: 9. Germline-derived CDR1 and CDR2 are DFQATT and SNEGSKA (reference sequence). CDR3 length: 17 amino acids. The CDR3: CSARALGRGDSNQPQHF. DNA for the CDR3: TGCAGTGCTAGAGCTTTGGGCAGGGGGGATAGCAATCAGCCCCAGCATTTT.

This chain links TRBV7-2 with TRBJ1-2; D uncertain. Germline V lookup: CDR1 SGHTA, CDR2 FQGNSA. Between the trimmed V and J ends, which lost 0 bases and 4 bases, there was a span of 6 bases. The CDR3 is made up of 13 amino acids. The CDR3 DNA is TGTGCCAGCAGCTTAGCGTCCTTCTATGGCTACACCTTC. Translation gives CASSLASFYGYTF.

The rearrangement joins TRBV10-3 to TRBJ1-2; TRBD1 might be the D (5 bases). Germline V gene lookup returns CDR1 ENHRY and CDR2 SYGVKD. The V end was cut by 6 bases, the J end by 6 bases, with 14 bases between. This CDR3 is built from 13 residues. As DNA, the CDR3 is TGTGCCATCAGCGTGGACACGGGAGATGGCTACACCTTC. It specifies CAISVDTGDGYTF.

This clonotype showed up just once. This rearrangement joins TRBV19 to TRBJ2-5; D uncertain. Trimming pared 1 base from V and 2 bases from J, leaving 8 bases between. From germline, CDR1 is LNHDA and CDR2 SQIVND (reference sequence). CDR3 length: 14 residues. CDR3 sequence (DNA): TGTGCCAGTAGTATAGGAGACTGGCAAGAGACCCAGTACTTC. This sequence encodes CASSIGDWQETQYF.

CDR3 DNA sequence: TGTGCCTGGAGTGACAGTTATCAGCCCCAGCATTTT. It yields the protein CAWSDSYQPQHF. This chain uses TRBV30 with TRBJ1-5; D is unresolved. Germline V lookup: CDR1 GTSNPN, CDR2 SVGIG (reference sequence). This CDR3 has 12 amino acids. Trimming stripped 1 base from V and 5 bases from J, with 6 bases between.

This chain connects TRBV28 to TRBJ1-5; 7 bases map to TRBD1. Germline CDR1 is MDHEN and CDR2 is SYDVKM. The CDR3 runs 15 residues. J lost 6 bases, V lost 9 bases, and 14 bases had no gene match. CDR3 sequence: CASGGGGRRVQPQHF. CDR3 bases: TGTGCCAGTGGAGGGGGCGGCCGGAGGGTTCAGCCCCAGCATTTT.

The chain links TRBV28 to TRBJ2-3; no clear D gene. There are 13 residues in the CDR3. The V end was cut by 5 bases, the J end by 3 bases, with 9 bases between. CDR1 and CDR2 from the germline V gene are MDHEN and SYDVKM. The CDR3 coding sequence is TGTGCCAGCAGTGCCCCTCCGACAGATACGCAGTATTTT. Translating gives CASSAPPTDTQYF.